The 17 T cell receptor beta chains in this list originate from one sample, sequenced in a study of cytomegalovirus exposure and HLA in healthy donors. Using immunoSEQ multiplex PCR, the repertoire was profiled, and TCRdb retains in-frame clones only, with some absent. Of tens of thousands of clones in the sample, around 93% were seen once. Sequencing was performed on PBMCs. The receptor set was obtained from a woman aged 25 to 39 in good health and CMV-seropositive.

CDR3 sequence reads: CASSLGLIYEQYF. The CDR3 bases are TGTGCCAGCAGTCTTGGACTAATCTACGAGCAGTACTTC. The J gene is TRBJ2-7, the V gene TRBV2, with D perhaps TRBD2 (6 bases). V was clipped by 5 bases and J by 3 bases, with 11 bases between them. Per germline, CDR1 SNHLY and CDR2 FYNNEI. The CDR3 consists of 13 residues.

This rearrangement joins TRBV15 to TRBJ2-1; 9 nucleotides line up with TRBD2. Unmatched junction bases numbered 9, after V lost 0 bases and J lost 6 bases. CDR1 and CDR2 (germline): LNHNV, YYDKDF (reference sequence). The CDR3 consists of 17 residues. The CDR3, as DNA: TGTGCCACCAGCAGAGATCTTCCGGGACTAGCAAGCAATGAGCAGTTCTTC. This gives the protein CATSRDLPGLASNEQFF.

The V and J genes are TRBV27 and TRBJ2-1, with 7 positions matching TRBD2. V shed 5 bases and J 7 bases; nucleotides not matched to a gene: 8. Germline CDR1 reads MNHEY; CDR2 reads SMNVEV (reference sequence). The CDR3 runs to 14 residues. The CDR3 loop reads CASSLGLVPNEQFF. The CDR3 DNA sequence: TGTGCCAGCAGTCTCGGACTAGTGCCGAATGAGCAGTTCTTC.

This clone was found a few times. The rearrangement joins TRBV30 to TRBJ2-1; TRBD2 aligns across 7 bases. The CDR3 extends over 13 amino acids. The V and J ends lost 0 bases and 12 bases, in that order; junction bases with no gene match: 8. Germline CDR1 is GTSNPN and CDR2 is SVGIG (reference sequence). The CDR3 sequence is CAWSVGASGLQFF. CDR3 in DNA: TGTGCCTGGAGTGTAGGGGCTAGCGGACTGCAGTTCTTC.

This clone was seen a single time. The chain uses TRBV12-1 and TRBJ2-7; the listed D gene, TRBD2, was not tested against the DNA. TRBV12-1 is marked as a pseudogene. This CDR3 has 14 residues. CDR3 nucleotides: TGTGCCATCAAAGGGGTATGCCGGGGGGGCGAGCAGTACTTC. It codes for CAIKGVCRGGEQYF.

The rearrangement uses TRBV9 and TRBJ2-3, with TRBD1 matching 7 bases. J gave up 2 bases and V 0 bases, and 6 bases lay outside the gene matches. CDR3 length: 16 residues. Germline CDR1 and CDR2: SGDLS and YYNGEE. The CDR3, as DNA: TGTGCCAGCAGCGTAGCGGGACAGCTTATCACAGATACGCAGTATTTT. Protein: CASSVAGQLITDTQYF.

This chain joins TRBV29-1 and TRBJ2-1; no clear D gene. The V end was cut by 1 base, the J end by 5 bases, with 9 bases between. The germline CDR1 and CDR2 sequences are SQVTM and ANQGSEA. This CDR3 contains 13 residues. This CDR3 reads CSVEVAVHNEQFF. As DNA, the CDR3 is TGCAGCGTTGAAGTTGCGGTACACAATGAGCAGTTCTTC.

The chain joins TRBV28 to TRBJ1-2; a weak D match, TRBD1 (5 bases). This CDR3 is 14 amino acids long. Germline loops: CDR1 MDHEN, CDR2 SYDVKM. Trimming took off 3 bases at V and 8 bases at J, with 16 bases between the two ends. CDR3: CASSFGRSEGGYTF. The CDR3 nucleotides read TGTGCCAGCAGTTTTGGGAGGTCCGAGGGGGGCTACACCTTC.

The CDR3 sequence: CASEGTSGFYEQYF. The CDR3, as DNA: TGTGCCAGCGAGGGAACTAGCGGGTTCTACGAGCAGTACTTC. The chain couples TRBV2 to TRBJ2-7, with TRBD2 matching over 9 bases. Germline values: CDR1 SNHLY, CDR2 FYNNEI. The ends lost 8 bases at V and 3 bases at J; junction bases unmatched: 8. There are 14 residues in the CDR3.

This chain connects TRBV4-3 to TRBJ1-2; a possible D gene is TRBD1 (5 bases). Germline-derived CDR1 and CDR2 are LGHNA and YSLEER. The V end was cut by 0 bases, the J end by 2 bases, with 13 bases between. This CDR3 has 16 amino acids. As DNA, the CDR3 is TGCGCCAGCAGCCAAGATCAGGGTCAGACGAACTATGGCTACACCTTC. This encodes CASSQDQGQTNYGYTF.

This clone is a singleton in its sample. V is TRBV28 and J is TRBJ2-2; D is unclear. CDR3 length: 14 residues. CDR1 and CDR2 (germline): MDHEN, SYDVKM. The V end lost 6 bases, the J end lost 1 base, and 9 bases lay between the germline ends. The CDR3 DNA reads as TGTGCCAGCAGGGGCAGAAAGAACACCGGGGAGCTGTTTTTT. Its protein is CASRGRKNTGELFF.

The J gene is TRBJ2-6, the V gene TRBV29-1; unclear D gene. The CDR3 runs 14 residues. Germline-derived CDR1 and CDR2 are SQVTM and ANQGSEA. The V and J ends lost 5 bases and 0 bases respectively, with 8 bases between them. The CDR3 DNA is TGCAGCGTTTTCGACACCTCTGGGGCCAACGTCCTGACTTTC. Its protein product is CSVFDTSGANVLTF. Based on the CDR3 plus reference TRBV29-1 and TRBJ2-6, the full variable domain is SAVISQKPSRDICQRGTSLTIQCQVDSQVTMMFWYRQQPGQSLTLIATANQGSEATYESGFVIDKFPISRPNLTFSTLTVSNMSPEDSSIYLCSVFDTSGANVLTFGAGSRLTVL.

The chain links TRBV14 to TRBJ1-2, with D maybe TRBD1 (5 bases). The V gene's germline CDR1 is SGHDN and CDR2 FVKESK. The CDR3 spans 14 residues. V gave up 4 bases and J gave up 4 bases, with 13 bases separating them. As DNA, the CDR3 is TGTGCCAGCAGCCGCGGGGCGTCTCTCTATGGCTACACCTTC. This gives the protein CASSRGASLYGYTF.

J is TRBJ2-7 and V is TRBV6-5, with D possibly matching TRBD2 (6 bases). Trimming left V 5 bases short and J 6 bases short, with 17 bases between. Germline values: CDR1 MNHEY, CDR2 SVGAGI. CDR3 length equals 14 residues. In nucleotides, the CDR3 is TGTGCCAGCAGTGCGGTGGAGGGGCGGGGCGAGCAGTACTTC. Translation: CASSAVEGRGEQYF.

This rearrangement joins TRBV7-2 to TRBJ2-6, with 7 positions matching TRBD1. There are 17 residues in the CDR3. Unmatched junction bases numbered 3, after V lost 1 base and J lost 0 bases. Germline loops: CDR1 SGHTA, CDR2 FQGNSA. The CDR3 DNA reads as TGTGCCAGCAGCTTAGGTACAGGGGCCTCTGGGGCCAACGTCCTGACTTTC. It encodes CASSLGTGASGANVLTF.

This chain connects TRBV28 to TRBJ2-7; a weak D match, TRBD2 (7 bases). Per the germline V gene, CDR1 is MDHEN and CDR2 is SYDVKM. This CDR3 contains 14 residues. The ends were cut back, 6 bases at V and 4 bases at J, with 16 bases in the middle. DNA for the CDR3: TGTGCCAGCAGGGGGGCGGGGGCTTATTACGAGCAGTACTTC. It yields the protein CASRGAGAYYEQYF.

CDR3 bases: TGTGCCAGCAGTCCTACCGGGACAGGGGACTACGAGCAGTACTTC. Protein product: CASSPTGTGDYEQYF. The chain employs TRBV28 and TRBJ2-7; 10 bases agree with TRBD1. Germline V gene data show CDR1 as MDHEN and CDR2 as SYDVKM. This CDR3 contains 15 residues. V trimming: 5 bases; J trimming: 3 bases; junction bases outside the gene matches: 7.